The clone carrying this T cell receptor beta chain was recorded many times. CDR1 SEHNR and CDR2 FQNEAQ come from the germline V gene (reference sequence). V lost 5 bases to trimming and J lost 1 base, with 12 bases between them. CDR3 length equals 14 residues. Using a CD8+CD4-CCR7+CD45RA+ phenotype, naive CD8 T cells were sorted. The data are from a study of molecular identifiers for immune sequencing clone quantification. TCRdb called the PCR reads again in MiXCR, with one record for every CDR3 protein. The table records roughly 93,000 distinct CDR3 sequences, around 20% of them present only once. The clonotype comes from a human donor in good health. Some libraries in this study had Jurkat cell RNA spiked in. This chain links TRBV7-9 with TRBJ2-7; D gene ambiguous. The sequencing sample was made of naive CD8+ T cells from blood, with Jurkat cell RNA spiked in. Subset given: FACS-sorted CD8+CD4-CCR7+CD45RA+ naive T cells. The CDR3 DNA follows: TGTGCCAGCAGCGGCCCCTTGTCTTCCTACGAGCAGTACTTC. This translates into CASSGPLSSYEQYF.